The rows below give T cell receptor beta chains drawn from one sample of a study of cytomegalovirus exposure and HLA in healthy donors. Profiling relied on immunoSEQ multiplex PCR, and the TCRdb table lists in-frame clones only, not all of them. Among 150,000 to 200,000 clones, 80% were seen once, and the ten largest hold 1%. The sequenced material came from PBMCs. The receptors shown here come from a woman aged 45-59 years in good health and CMV-seropositive. Both conserved end residues are trimmed from each CDR3.

TRBV27 ASSLSGEFAYEQY
TRBV6-1 ASRLGQGFTDTQY
TRBV9 ASSPGEETQY
TRBV11-2 ASSFGTSGGAYEQY
TRBV2 ASSDDRGRDFTEAF
TRBV4-2 ASSQALGGAGASTDTQY
TRBV19 ASSLKQGVSYEQY
TRBV27 ASRAAGGRDYGYT
TRBV9 ASSAGGLGKAYEQY
TRBV18 ASSPPGLSTYNEQF
TRBV11-2 ASSLGGFTGTGRRYGYT
TRBV28 ASSLSGSDTEAF
TRBV7-2 ASSLGGGYTGELF